This T cell receptor (beta chain) stems from a study of T cell responses to AZD1222 COVID-19 vaccine. Looking at the study overall: Pooling covered second doses at about 4 or about 12 weeks.

Study-level findings and limits: A reported finding is that nearly half of spike-specific TCRs target unmutated variant regions. The number of AZD1222 recipients seropositive at baseline was only 5 to 7.

The protocol was immunoSEQ multiplex PCR, while the TCRdb copy is restricted to in-frame clones and leaves out a portion. The table has 150,000 or so clones, 91% seen once. Points on this clone: Its specificity is unknown.

The sequences come from peripheral blood, collected on day 0 of AZD1222 vaccination. The sequence derives from an adult in good health.

In DNA, the CDR3 is TGTGCCAGCAGCAAACTAGCGGGACAGGAGTATGGCTACACCTTC. Residues: CASSKLAGQEYGYTF. V and J are TRBV21-1 and TRBJ1-2. TRBV21-1 represents a pseudogene. The CDR3 consists of 15 residues.